The following is a T cell receptor beta chain sequence with its context. Antigen unknown. This entry is derived from a study of regulatory T cells in long-lasting Graves disease. The study's findings and limits: Under persistent disease, TRBV28, TRBJ1-2 and TRBJ2-5 were used preferentially.

V was trimmed by 6 bases and J by 1 base, leaving 7 bases between them. Germline CDR1 DFQATT, CDR2 SNEGSKA (reference sequence). The CDR3 covers 12 residues. Time point given: newly diagnosed GD, antithyroid drugs for less than 3 months. PBMC-extracted RNA yielded the TCR library. To make TCR beta libraries, researchers used iRepertoire HTBI primers and Arm-PCR of CDR3 regions. TCRdb re-called the multiplex PCR reads through MiXCR, storing one row per CDR3 protein. The table lists hundreds of thousands of distinct CDR3 sequences, around 11% of them singletons. The sample was also linked to a second study, of T cells in Graves' hyperthyroidism and ophthalmopathy. That paper adds: Lactation, pregnancy, other autoimmune disease or uncontrolled infection excluded patients. Initially, a first-round RT-PCR of the TCR CDR3 employed the HTBI primer set.

The TCR sequence derives from a young woman with Graves disease. The specimen was peripheral blood mononuclear cells (PBMCs), collected at new diagnosis, from a patient treated with antithyroid drugs. V gene TRBV20-1 combines with J gene TRBJ2-1, with no clear D. CDR3 sequence (DNA): TGCAGTGCCGGGCGGTCCTACAATGAGCAGTTCTTC. Its translation: CSAGRSYNEQFF.